This T cell receptor beta chain appears in the sequencing data of a study of shared T cell receptors in the human thymus. The CDR3 extends over 14 amino acids. V shed 2 bases and J shed 9 bases, with 11 bases lying between them. Germline values: CDR1 SEHNR, CDR2 FQNEAQ (reference sequence). The table came from immunoSEQ multiplex PCR; TCRdb's copy has only in-frame clones and leaves some out. The sample has about 660,000 clones; 70% to 90% are singletons. This sample was also put to use in a study of human thymus T cells. From that second work: Infants, healthy and Finnish, who were having corrective surgery for congenital heart defects served as donors. Thymic samples were excised during corrective heart operations. Thymic and blood repertoires seemed to show skewed V and J gene use. As related research reported, thymic repertoires overlapped highly among unrelated individuals.

The genes are TRBV7-9 and TRBJ2-6, with D possibly matching TRBD1 (5 bases). The clonotype comes from a boy in the first two years of life with a congenital heart defect. Material: thymocytes. The CDR3: CASSLSGSLNVLTF. CDR3 nucleotide sequence: TGTGCCAGCAGCTTATCAGGGTCGCTCAACGTCCTGACTTTC. The full variable domain, with the rest looked up from reference TRBV7-9 and TRBJ2-6, is DTGVSQNPRHKITKRGQNVTFRCDPISEHNRLYWYRQTLGQGPEFLTYFQNEAQLEKSRLLSDRFSAERPKGSFSTLEIQRTEQGDSAMYLCASSLSGSLNVLTFGAGSRLTVL.